This is a list of T cell receptor beta chains from one sample in a study of blood T cell repertoires in COVID-19. Sequenced by immunoSEQ multiplex PCR; TCRdb stores in-frame clones only, minus some. The data hold about 370,000 clones, with around 90% observed a single time. The specimen was peripheral blood. The receptors stem from a man younger than 35 with active or convalescent COVID-19. Each CDR3 is given with its conserved first and last residue. Each record gives: V gene, D gene, J gene, CDR3 protein, CDR3 DNA. A D gene is named only where the DNA matches it firmly.

V: TRBV19
D: -
J: TRBJ1-1
CDR3: CASTTGGNTEAFF
DNA: TGTGCCAGTACCACCGGGGGGAACACTGAAGCTTTCTTT

V: TRBV24-1
D: -
J: TRBJ1-1
CDR3: CATSEGGNTEAFF
DNA: TGTGCCACCAGTGAAGGAGGGAACACTGAAGCTTTCTTT

V: TRBV4-3
D: -
J: TRBJ1-3
CDR3: CASSQDRRSGNTIYF
DNA: TGCGCCAGCAGCCAAGACAGAAGATCTGGAAACACCATATATTTT

V: TRBV14
D: TRBD1
J: TRBJ2-3
CDR3: CASSQELGTGTVLLYF
DNA: TGTGCCAGCAGCCAAGAACTCGGGACAGGGACAGTCCTTTTGTATTTT

V: TRBV5-1
D: -
J: TRBJ2-3
CDR3: CASRTRWAGDTQYF
DNA: TGCGCCAGCAGAACCAGGTGGGCAGGAGATACGCAGTATTTT

V: TRBV9
D: -
J: TRBJ2-7
CDR3: CASSHPPRDTSYEQYF
DNA: TGTGCCAGCAGCCACCCCCCCCGGGATACCTCCTACGAGCAGTACTTC

V: TRBV7-9
D: -
J: TRBJ2-7
CDR3: CASSLFWQGVSYEQYF
DNA: TGTGCCAGCAGCTTATTTTGGCAGGGTGTTTCCTACGAGCAGTACTTC

V: TRBV12-3/TRBV12-4
D: -
J: TRBJ2-1
CDR3: CASSLGAFEQFF
DNA: TGTGCCAGCAGTTTGGGAGCTTTTGAGCAGTTCTTC

V: TRBV13
D: -
J: TRBJ1-1
CDR3: CASSLLVEAFF
DNA: TGTGCCAGCAGCTTACTAGTGGAAGCTTTCTTT

V: TRBV3-1/TRBV3-2
D: -
J: TRBJ2-3
CDR3: CASRAGSTDTQYF
DNA: TGTGCCAGCCGGGCGGGGAGCACAGATACGCAGTATTTT

V: TRBV18
D: TRBD1
J: TRBJ1-5
CDR3: CASSPFGTGSSNQPQHF
DNA: TGTGCCAGCTCACCATTCGGGACAGGGAGTAGCAATCAGCCCCAGCATTTT

V: TRBV7-6
D: TRBD2
J: TRBJ2-1
CDR3: CASSRGLSPNEQFF
DNA: TGTGCCAGCAGCCGGGGACTATCTCCCAATGAGCAGTTCTTC

V: TRBV5-1
D: -
J: TRBJ1-4
CDR3: CASTPDSTNEKLFF
DNA: TGCGCCAGCACCCCGGACAGCACTAATGAAAAACTGTTTTTT

V: TRBV20-1
D: -
J: TRBJ1-1
CDR3: CSARETGEAFF
DNA: TGCAGTGCTAGAGAAACAGGGGAAGCTTTCTTT

V: TRBV11-2
D: TRBD1
J: TRBJ2-1
CDR3: CASSQDRFSYNEQFF
DNA: TGTGCCAGCAGCCAGGACAGGTTCTCCTACAATGAGCAGTTCTTC

V: TRBV19
D: -
J: TRBJ2-2
CDR3: CASTWGGGSGELFF
DNA: TGTGCCAGTACCTGGGGCGGGGGCTCCGGGGAGCTGTTTTTT

V: TRBV3-1/TRBV3-2
D: -
J: TRBJ1-2
CDR3: CASWGGSYGYTF
DNA: TGTGCCAGCTGGGGCGGTAGCTATGGCTACACCTTC

V: TRBV13
D: -
J: TRBJ2-7
CDR3: CASSLRSTGHHEQYF
DNA: TGTGCCAGCAGCTTGAGGAGTACAGGTCACCACGAGCAGTACTTC

V: TRBV24-1
D: TRBD1
J: TRBJ2-1
CDR3: CATSDLPGGAPNEQFF
DNA: TGTGCCACCAGTGATTTACCAGGGGGCGCTCCGAATGAGCAGTTCTTC

V: TRBV6-4
D: -
J: TRBJ1-2
CDR3: CASAWTELNYGYTF
DNA: TGTGCCAGCGCCTGGACAGAGCTTAACTATGGCTACACCTTC

V: TRBV19
D: TRBD1
J: TRBJ1-2
CDR3: CASSLGTAYGYTF
DNA: TGTGCCAGTAGCCTCGGGACAGCGTATGGCTACACCTTC